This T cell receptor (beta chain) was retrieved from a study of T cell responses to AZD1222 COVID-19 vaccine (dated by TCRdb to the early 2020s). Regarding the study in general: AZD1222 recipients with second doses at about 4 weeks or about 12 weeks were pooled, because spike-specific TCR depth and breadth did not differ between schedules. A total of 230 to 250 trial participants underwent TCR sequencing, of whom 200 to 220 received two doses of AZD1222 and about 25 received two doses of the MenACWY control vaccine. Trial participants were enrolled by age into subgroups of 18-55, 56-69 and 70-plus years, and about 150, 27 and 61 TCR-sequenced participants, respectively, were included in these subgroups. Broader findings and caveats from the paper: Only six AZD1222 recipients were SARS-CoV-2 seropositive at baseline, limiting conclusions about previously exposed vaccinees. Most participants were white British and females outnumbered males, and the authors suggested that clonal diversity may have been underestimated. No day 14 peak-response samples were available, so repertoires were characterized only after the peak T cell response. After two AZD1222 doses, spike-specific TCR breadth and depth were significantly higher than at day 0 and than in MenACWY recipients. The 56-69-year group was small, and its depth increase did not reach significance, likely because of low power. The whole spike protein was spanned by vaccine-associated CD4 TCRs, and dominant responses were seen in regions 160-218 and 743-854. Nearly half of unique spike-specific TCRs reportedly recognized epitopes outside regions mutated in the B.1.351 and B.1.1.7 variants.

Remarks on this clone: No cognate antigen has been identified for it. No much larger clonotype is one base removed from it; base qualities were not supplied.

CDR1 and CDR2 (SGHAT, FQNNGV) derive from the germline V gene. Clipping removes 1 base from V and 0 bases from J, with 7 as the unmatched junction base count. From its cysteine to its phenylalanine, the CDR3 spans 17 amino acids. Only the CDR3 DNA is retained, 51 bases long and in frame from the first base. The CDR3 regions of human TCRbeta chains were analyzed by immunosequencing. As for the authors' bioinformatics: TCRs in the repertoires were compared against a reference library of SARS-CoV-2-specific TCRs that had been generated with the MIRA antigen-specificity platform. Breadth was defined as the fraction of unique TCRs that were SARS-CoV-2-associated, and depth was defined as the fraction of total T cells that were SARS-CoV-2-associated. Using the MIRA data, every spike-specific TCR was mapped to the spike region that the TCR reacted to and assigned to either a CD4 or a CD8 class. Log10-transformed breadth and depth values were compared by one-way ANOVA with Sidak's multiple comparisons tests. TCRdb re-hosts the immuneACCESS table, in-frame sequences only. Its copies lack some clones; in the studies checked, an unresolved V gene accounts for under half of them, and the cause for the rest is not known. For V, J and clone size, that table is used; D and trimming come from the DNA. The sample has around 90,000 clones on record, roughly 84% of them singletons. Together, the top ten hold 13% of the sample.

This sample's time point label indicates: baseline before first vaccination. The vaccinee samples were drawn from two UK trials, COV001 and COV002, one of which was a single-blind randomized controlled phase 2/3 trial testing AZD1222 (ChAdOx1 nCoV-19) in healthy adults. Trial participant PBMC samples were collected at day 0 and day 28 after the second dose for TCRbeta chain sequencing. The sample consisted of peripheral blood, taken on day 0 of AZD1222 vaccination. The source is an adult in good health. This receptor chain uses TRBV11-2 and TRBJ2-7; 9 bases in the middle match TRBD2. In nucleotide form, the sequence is TGTGCCAGCAGCTTAGTTGCCCTAGCGGGGAGCTCCTACGAGCAGTACTTC. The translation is CASSLVALAGSSYEQYF.